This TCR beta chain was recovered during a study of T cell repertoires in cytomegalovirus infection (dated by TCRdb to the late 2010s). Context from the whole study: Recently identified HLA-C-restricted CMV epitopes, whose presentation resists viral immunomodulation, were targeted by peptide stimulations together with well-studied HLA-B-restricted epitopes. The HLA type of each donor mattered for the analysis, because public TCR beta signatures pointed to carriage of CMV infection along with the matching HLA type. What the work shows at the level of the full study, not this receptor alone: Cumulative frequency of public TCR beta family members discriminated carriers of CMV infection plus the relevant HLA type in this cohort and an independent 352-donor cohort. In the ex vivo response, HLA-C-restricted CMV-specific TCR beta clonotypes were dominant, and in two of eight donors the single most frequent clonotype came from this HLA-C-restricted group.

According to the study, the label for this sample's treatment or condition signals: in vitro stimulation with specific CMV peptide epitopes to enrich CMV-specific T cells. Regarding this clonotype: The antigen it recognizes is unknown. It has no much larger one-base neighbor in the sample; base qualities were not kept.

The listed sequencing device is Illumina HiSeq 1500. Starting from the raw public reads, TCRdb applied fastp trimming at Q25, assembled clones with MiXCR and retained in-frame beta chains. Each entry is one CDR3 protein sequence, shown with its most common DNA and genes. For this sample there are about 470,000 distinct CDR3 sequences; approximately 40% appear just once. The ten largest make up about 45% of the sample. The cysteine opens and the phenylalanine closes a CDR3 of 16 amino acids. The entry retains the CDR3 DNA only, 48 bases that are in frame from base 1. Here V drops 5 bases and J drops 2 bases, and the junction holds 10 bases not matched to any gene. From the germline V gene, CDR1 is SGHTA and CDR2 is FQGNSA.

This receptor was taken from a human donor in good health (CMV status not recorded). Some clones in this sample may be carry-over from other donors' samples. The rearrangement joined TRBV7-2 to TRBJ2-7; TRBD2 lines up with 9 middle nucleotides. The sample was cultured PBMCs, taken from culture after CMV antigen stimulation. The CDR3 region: CASSPVPAGGTYEQYF. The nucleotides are TGTGCCAGCAGCCCCGTACCAGCGGGGGGAACCTACGAGCAGTACTTC.